This T cell receptor (beta chain) was sequenced in a study of blood T cell repertoires in COVID-19. J gave up 2 bases and V 2 bases, and 17 bases lay outside the gene matches. There are 21 residues in the CDR3. Germline loops: CDR1 LGHNA, CDR2 YSLEER. TCRdb's copy holds only in-frame clones and misses some; the assay was immunoSEQ multiplex PCR. The table lists 350,000 or so clones, 92% of them singletons, with approximately 17% in the top ten. The sequencing sample was made of PBMCs or T cells enriched from blood (not recorded which). V and J are TRBV4-3 and TRBJ2-5, with 13 bases aligning to TRBD2. This receptor was identified in a woman in her 30s who had recovered from COVID-19. DNA for the CDR3: TGCGCCAGCAGCCAAAACGCCTTTACTAGCGGGGGGGCCGTATTGCAAGAGACCCAGTACTTC. Amino acids: CASSQNAFTSGGAVLQETQYF.